The clone carrying this T cell receptor beta chain was counted between two and nine times. What it recognizes is unknown. Reverse transcribing all isolated RNA meant expressed TCRB transcripts were sequenced. The average output of naive, central memory and regulatory T cell samples was 3 million to 4 million reads. Generated by immunoSEQ multiplex PCR, the TCRdb table keeps only in-frame clones and is missing some. The sample includes 200,000 to 300,000 clones, less than 15% of them seen just once. This entry comes from a study of beta chain features in type 1 diabetes. Study-level information: The number of sorted cells examined across all samples was some 99 million. Regarding the study as a whole: Shorter templates may be favored by PCR, equally so in patients and controls. The study found moderately but significantly shorter TCRB CDR3s in all four CD4+ subsets of Type 1 diabetes patients.

V was trimmed by 5 bases and J by 5 bases, leaving 19 bases between them. CDR3 length: 15 amino acids. The germline V gene has CDR1 SGHRS and CDR2 YFSETQ. This TCR was recovered from a woman aged 40 to 50 in good health. The rearrangement links TRBV5-1 to TRBJ2-5; TRBD2 might be the D (5 bases). Sample: naive CD4+ T cells from blood. This CDR3 is CASSLTLGGGETQYF. Here the CDR3 DNA reads TGCGCCAGCAGTCTGACGCTAGGCGGCGGGGAGACCCAGTACTTC.